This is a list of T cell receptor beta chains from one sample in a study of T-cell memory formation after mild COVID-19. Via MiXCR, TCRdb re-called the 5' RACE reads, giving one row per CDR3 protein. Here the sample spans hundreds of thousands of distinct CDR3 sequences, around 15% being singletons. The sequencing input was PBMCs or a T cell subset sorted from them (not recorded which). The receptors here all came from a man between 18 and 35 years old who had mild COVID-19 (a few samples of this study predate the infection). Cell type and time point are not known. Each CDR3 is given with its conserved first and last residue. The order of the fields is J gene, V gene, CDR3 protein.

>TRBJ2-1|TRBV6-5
CASSPDRGWGNEQFF
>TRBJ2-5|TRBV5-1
CASSAGTGGETQYF
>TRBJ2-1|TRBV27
CASSLLGDEGNEQFF
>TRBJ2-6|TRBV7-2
CASNLVFGANVLTF
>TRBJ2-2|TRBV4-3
CAAGSTGELFF
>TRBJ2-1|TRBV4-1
CASSQEAGSSYNEQFF
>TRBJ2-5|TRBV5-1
CASSLALLAGEETQYF
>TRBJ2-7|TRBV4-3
CASSRTTGEGYEQYF
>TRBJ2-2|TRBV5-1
CASSNGATSAGELFF
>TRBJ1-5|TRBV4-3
CASSLRINQPQHF
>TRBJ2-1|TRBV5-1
CASSWQGLTYNEQFF
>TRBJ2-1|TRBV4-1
CASSQVGGPYNEQFF
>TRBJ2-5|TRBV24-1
CATSDPGRRETQYF
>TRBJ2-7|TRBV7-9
CASSLGANEQYF
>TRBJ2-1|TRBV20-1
CSSRGRGPFYNEQFF
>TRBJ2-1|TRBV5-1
CASSLEDPDNEQFF
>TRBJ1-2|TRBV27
CASRFSRDRVYGYTF
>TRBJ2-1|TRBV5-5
CASSSPGTGFNEQFF
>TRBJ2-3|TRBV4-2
CASSQEYDTQYF
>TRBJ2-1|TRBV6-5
CASTLTGGPTSQEQFF
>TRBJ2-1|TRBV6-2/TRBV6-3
CASSQIAGGYNEQFF
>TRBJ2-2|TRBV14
CASSQDKEGSNTGELFF
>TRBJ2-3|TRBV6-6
CASSYLPVASTDTQYF
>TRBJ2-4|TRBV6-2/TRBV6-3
CASSYDLRGGKNIQYF
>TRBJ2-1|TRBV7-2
CASSPGVAGDEQFF
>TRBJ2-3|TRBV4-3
CASSQDRSLAGGESDTQYF
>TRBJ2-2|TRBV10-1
CASSAGAAGELFF
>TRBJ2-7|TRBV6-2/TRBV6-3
CASRPSGTGVYYEQYF
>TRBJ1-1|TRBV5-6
CASSTREVAAEAFF
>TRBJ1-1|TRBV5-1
CASSQSGGLDNTEAFF
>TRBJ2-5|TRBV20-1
CSARSRLARTETQYF
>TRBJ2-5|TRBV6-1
CASSEVRKTQYF
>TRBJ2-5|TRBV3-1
CASKPGQRQETQYF
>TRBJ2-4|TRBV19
CASSGFATRNIQYF
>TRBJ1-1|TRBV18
CASSPGLMNTEAFF
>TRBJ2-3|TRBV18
CASSPTGTGGVNTQYF
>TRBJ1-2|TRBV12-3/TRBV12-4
CASRLTPGEANYGYTF
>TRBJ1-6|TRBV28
CASREGLNSPLHF
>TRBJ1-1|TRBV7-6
CASSTDRVSTEAFF
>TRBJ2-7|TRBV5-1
CASSFGGTDRYEQYF
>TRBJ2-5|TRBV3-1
CATTMGLAGIETQYF